The sequence of this TCR beta chain was determined in a study of beta chain features in type 1 diabetes. Study-wide background: Cell yields, age and gender were similar between patients and healthy donors. Study-level results: In comparison with healthy donors, patients had naive, central memory and Treg TCRB repertoires that appeared more similar.

CDR1 is MNHEY, CDR2 SMNVEV, per germline (reference sequence). The CDR3 spans 17 residues. V lost 6 bases and J lost 4; bases outside the gene matches: 12. CD45RO/CCR7/CD25/CD127/CD95/CD27 separated CD4+ naive, central memory, regulatory and stem cell-like memory cells by sorting. Post-sort purity exceeded 95% for all sorted populations. Concerning this clone: Its antigen is as yet unknown.

Isolated RNA was reverse transcribed in full, so expressed TCRB transcripts were sequenced. The data were produced by immunoSEQ multiplex PCR, yet TCRdb's version contains in-frame clones alone and is incomplete. Of 970,000 or so clones listed, about 17% are singletons. The source of this sequence is a woman aged 18-29 years in good health. The chain is built from TRBV27 and TRBJ2-3; 11 nucleotides align to TRBD2. The sample comprised naive CD4+ T cells from blood. The CDR3 DNA follows: TGTGCCAGCAGCCCCTTTAGCGGGAGGGCCGGGGCAGATACGCAGTATTTT. Translation: CASSPFSGRAGADTQYF.